The 17 T cell receptor beta chains presented below share a single source sample, sequenced in a study of tumor-infiltrating lymphocytes in primary liver carcinoma. Priming with a constant-region primer yielded TCR beta cDNA from around 540 ng total RNA. Researchers made the TCR beta libraries by running three nested multiplex PCR rounds with slightly modified ARM-PCR. Use of TRBV1-TRBV30 forward primers with a C-beta reverse primer characterized the first two PCR rounds, which lasted about 11 cycles each. MiXCR, applied by TCRdb to the multiplex PCR reads, yields one record per CDR3 protein. The sample lists roughly 80,000 distinct CDR3 sequences, under 75% occurring once. Each 20-30 mg portion of unsorted bulk tissue served as the source for co-extraction of RNA and DNA. Sequencing was done on a sample of tumor-adjacent normal liver tissue. All receptors derive from a man aged 40-55 years with primary liver carcinoma and hepatitis B virus infection.

This clonotype was observed a few times. This chain joins TRBV6-1 and TRBJ2-1; 9 bases align to TRBD1. Per the germline V gene, CDR1 is MNHNS and CDR2 is SASEGT. This CDR3 has 15 amino acids. V shed 2 bases, J shed 2 bases, and the junction held 1 base outside the gene matches. The CDR3 loop reads CASSETGGAYNEQFF. DNA of the CDR3: TGTGCCAGCAGTGAAACAGGGGGCGCCTACAATGAGCAGTTCTTC.

CDR3 sequence (DNA): TGCGCCAGCAGCCAGGCTATCAGGACGGACAGATTAGTCACCATAGATACGCAGTATTTT. Amino acids: CASSQAIRTDRLVTIDTQYF. The chain is built from TRBV4-1 and TRBJ2-3, with D maybe TRBD1 (6 bases). The germline V gene has CDR1 MGHRA and CDR2 YSYEKL. V was clipped by 3 bases and J by 5 bases, with 30 bases between them. The CDR3 sequence is 20 residues long.

As concerns this clonotype: Relative to the germline gene, one junction end is altered; a read error may explain this. The rearrangement links TRBV12-3 or TRBV12-4 to TRBJ1-2; the D gene is possibly TRBD1 (6 bases). There are 13 residues in the CDR3. Written as DNA, the CDR3 is TGTGCCATCAGTTTCAGGGGCTCATATGGCTACACCTTC. It is translated as CAISFRGSYGYTF.

This clonotype was found many times. This chain uses TRBV12-3 or TRBV12-4 with TRBJ1-6; D remains unclear. The V gene lost 0 bases and the J gene lost 9 bases, with 6 bases spanning the gap. The CDR3 has 13 residues. The DNA for the CDR3 is TGTGCCAGCAGTTTAGCGCCCGGTTCACCCCTCCACTTT. Amino acid sequence: CASSLAPGSPLHF.

This clonotype was seen a handful of times. A much larger clone lies a single base off, so this may be a read error. The genes are TRBV28 and TRBJ2-7, with TRBD2 as a possible D gene (6 bases). This CDR3 spans 15 amino acids. Germline V lookup: CDR1 MDHEN, CDR2 SYDVKM. The CDR3 is CASGISGLPSHEQYF. CDR3 nucleotides: TGTGCCAGCGGGATCTCGGGACTGCCCTCCCACGAGCAGTACTTC. Filled out from reference TRBV28 and TRBJ2-7, the complete variable domain reads DVKVTQSSRYLVKRTGEKVFLECVQDMDHENMFWYRQDPGLGLRLIYFSYDVKMKEKGDIPEGYSVSREKKERFSLILESASTNQTSMYLCASGISGLPSHEQYFGPGTRLTVT.

The chain has TRBV29-1 and TRBJ2-1; D remains ambiguous. V lost 6 bases, J lost 10 bases, and 28 bases lay in between. CDR3 length: 16 residues. The germline V gene encodes CDR1 SQVTM and CDR2 ANQGSEA. The CDR3 reads CSVAMLRPWSCQEQFF. CDR3 nucleotides: TGCAGCGTCGCCATGCTTCGGCCCTGGTCTTGTCAAGAGCAGTTCTTC.

V is TRBV10-3 and J is TRBJ2-1; D is tentatively TRBD1 or TRBD2 (6 bases each). Looked up from germline, CDR1 is ENHRY and CDR2 is SYGVKD. The CDR3 covers 14 residues. V shed 9 bases and J shed 4 bases, with 16 bases lying between them. The CDR3 is CAIQQGGIYNEQFF. The CDR3 nucleotides are TGTGCCATTCAACAGGGAGGCATTTACAATGAGCAGTTCTTC.

The CDR3 nucleotides read TGCGCCAGCAGCAACGAACGTTCTGGGACAGGAGGTGGCTACACCTTC. It is translated as CASSNERSGTGGGYTF. The chain joins TRBV5-1 to TRBJ1-2; TRBD1 agrees at 8 bases. The V segment lost 4 bases and the J segment 7 bases; nucleotides outside the gene matches: 15. This CDR3 is built from 16 residues. Germline V lookup: CDR1 SGHRS, CDR2 YFSETQ.

A remark on this clonotype: The CDR3 end shows no conserved phenylalanine or tryptophan, and so a read error is likely. The genes are TRBV11-3 and TRBJ2-1; TRBD2 matches at 8 bases. Per germline, CDR1 SGHNT and CDR2 YENEEA. This CDR3 has 15 amino acids. In DNA form, the CDR3 reads TGTCCCAGCAGCGCCGGGACTAGAGAAATTAATGAGCAGTTCCTC. It yields the protein CPSSAGTREINEQFL.

To note about this clonotype: One end of the junction fails to match germline, which may point to a read error. The gene calls are TRBV29-1 and TRBJ2-3; 8 bases match TRBD2. The CDR3 consists of 13 residues. CDR1 and CDR2 from the germline V gene are SQVTM and ANQGSEA. Written as DNA, the CDR3 is TGCGGCGTTTCCGGGACTAGGTACGATGCGCAGTATTTT. This sequence encodes CGVSGTRYDAQYF.

In the case of this clonotype: The junction departs from germline at one end; a sequencing error may be responsible. The chain combines TRBV6-6 with TRBJ2-7; TRBD2 is a possible D gene (6 bases). Per the germline V gene, CDR1 is MNHNY and CDR2 is SVGAGI (reference sequence). The CDR3 contains 15 residues. CDR3 in amino acids: CASSQDTCGNYEQYF. CDR3 DNA: TGTGCCAGCAGTCAAGACACCTGCGGGAACTACGAGCAGTACTTT.

For this clonotype: The conserved phenylalanine or tryptophan normally closing the CDR3 is absent here, so this likely arose from a read error. This chain links TRBV11-1 with TRBJ2-1; 7 bases match TRBD1. Germline trimming cut 0 bases from V and 6 bases from J; bases unmatched to any gene: 8. The CDR3 is 16 amino acids. Per the germline V gene, CDR1 is SGHAT and CDR2 is FQDESV (reference sequence). The CDR3 loop is CASSLADRAYFNEQFI. The CDR3 DNA reads TGTGCCAGCAGCTTAGCTGACAGGGCGTACTTCAATGAGCAGTTCATA.

The chain is built from TRBV11-1 and TRBJ2-7; D is perhaps TRBD1 (6 bases). CDR3 length: 15 amino acids. Trimming cost V 3 bases and J 0 bases, with 12 bases left between them. Germline V lookup: CDR1 SGHAT, CDR2 FQDESV (reference sequence). CDR3 in DNA: TGTGCCAGCAGCTTCGTCGGACAGTTCTCCTACGAGCAGTACTTC. It encodes CASSFVGQFSYEQYF.

The CDR3 DNA is TGTGCCAGCATTTCCGGGACAGATAACACTGAAGCTTTCTTT. Its protein product is CASISGTDNTEAFF. This chain joins TRBV12-3 or TRBV12-4 and TRBJ1-1, with TRBD1 matching over 7 bases. The CDR3 sequence is 14 residues long. The V and J ends lost 7 bases and 2 bases, in that order; junction bases with no gene match: 7.

As regards this clonotype: Germline is not matched at one junction end, which may reflect a read error. The chain employs TRBV5-4 and TRBJ2-1; tentative D call: TRBD1 (6 bases). CDR1 and CDR2 from the germline V gene are SGHNT and YYREEE (reference sequence). CDR3 length equals 17 residues. Here the CDR3 reads CTSTPDTGTQGYGEQFF. The DNA for the CDR3 is TGTACCAGCACCCCCGACACCGGGACACAAGGATACGGTGAGCAGTTCTTC. The full variable domain, with the rest looked up from reference TRBV5-4 and TRBJ2-1, is ETGVTQSPTHLIKTRGQQVTLRCSSQSGHNTVSWYQQALGQGPQFIFQYYREEENGRGNFPPRFSGLQFPNYSSELNVNALELDDSALYLCTSTPDTGTQGYGEQFFGPGTRLTVL.

In regard to this clonotype: The CDR3 does not close with the conserved phenylalanine or tryptophan, likely indicating a read error. The V gene is TRBV11-2, the J gene TRBJ2-1, with no clear D. The ends were cut back, 9 bases at V and 6 bases at J, with 12 bases in the middle. The germline gives CDR1 SGHAT, CDR2 FQNNGV. The CDR3 spans 12 residues. CDR3 loop: CASSPSRNEQFL. CDR3 DNA: TGTGCCAGTAGCCCCTCCCGCAATGAGCAGTTCTTA.

On this clonotype: The junction departs from germline at one end; a sequencing error may be responsible. The chain is built from TRBV4-1 and TRBJ2-3; 9 nucleotides align to TRBD2. Germline V gene lookup returns CDR1 MGHRA and CDR2 YSYEKL. This CDR3 comprises 16 residues. This CDR3 reads CARSQDPGSGSNTQCF. The CDR3 DNA sequence: TGCGCCCGCAGTCAAGATCCGGGTAGCGGGAGTAATACGCAGTGTTTT.